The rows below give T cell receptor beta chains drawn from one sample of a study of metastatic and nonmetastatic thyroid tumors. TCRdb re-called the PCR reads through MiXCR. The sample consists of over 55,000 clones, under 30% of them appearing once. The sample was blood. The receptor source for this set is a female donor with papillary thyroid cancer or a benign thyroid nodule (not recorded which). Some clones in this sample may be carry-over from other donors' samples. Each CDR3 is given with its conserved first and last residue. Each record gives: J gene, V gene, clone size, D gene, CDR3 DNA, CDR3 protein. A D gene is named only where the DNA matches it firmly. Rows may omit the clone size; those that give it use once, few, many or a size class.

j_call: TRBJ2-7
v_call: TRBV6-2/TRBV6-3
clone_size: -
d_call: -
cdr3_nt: TGTGCCAGCCGGGACCCAAACTCCTACGAGCAGTACTTC
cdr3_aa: CASRDPNSYEQYF

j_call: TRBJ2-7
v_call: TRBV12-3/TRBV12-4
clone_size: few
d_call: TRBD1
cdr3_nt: TGTGCCAGCAGTGCCCGGGACAGGTCTTCCTACGAGCAGTACTTC
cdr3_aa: CASSARDRSSYEQYF

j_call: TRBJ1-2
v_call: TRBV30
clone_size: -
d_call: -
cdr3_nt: TGTGCCTGGATTAAACCCGGGACTAGCGGGAGCTTGAGCGTGGGTGGCTACACCTTC
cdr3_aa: CAWIKPGTSGSLSVGGYTF

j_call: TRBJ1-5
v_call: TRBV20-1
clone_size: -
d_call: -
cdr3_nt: TGCAGTGCTGTACTAGGGAATAGCAATCAGCCCCAGCATTTT
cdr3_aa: CSAVLGNSNQPQHF

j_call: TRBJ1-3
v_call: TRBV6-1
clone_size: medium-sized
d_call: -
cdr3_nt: TGTGCCAGCAGTGAGGGGGGGCCTGGAAACACCATATATTTT
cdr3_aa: CASSEGGPGNTIYF

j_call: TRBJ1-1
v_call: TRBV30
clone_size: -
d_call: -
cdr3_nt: TGTGCCTGGAGGGGCTGGTCTAACACTGAAGCTTTCTTT
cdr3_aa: CAWRGWSNTEAFF

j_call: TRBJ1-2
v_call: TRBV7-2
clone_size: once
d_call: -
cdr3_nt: TGTGCCAGCAGTACTTACGGGTCTGCTGGCTACACCTTC
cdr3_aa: CASSTYGSAGYTF

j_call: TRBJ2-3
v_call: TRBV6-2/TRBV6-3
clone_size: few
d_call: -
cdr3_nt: TGTGCCAGCAGGGGCGGAAACCCCACAGATACGCAGTATTTT
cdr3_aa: CASRGGNPTDTQYF

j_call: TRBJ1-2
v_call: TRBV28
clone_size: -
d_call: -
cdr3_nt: TGTGCCAGCAGGCTAGGAGGAGCTAACTATGGCTACACCTTC
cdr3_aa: CASRLGGANYGYTF

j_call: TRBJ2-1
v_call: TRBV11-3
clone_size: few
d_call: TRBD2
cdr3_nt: TGTGCCAGCAGCCGGGGGGGAACCTACAATGAGCAGTTCTTC
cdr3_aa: CASSRGGTYNEQFF

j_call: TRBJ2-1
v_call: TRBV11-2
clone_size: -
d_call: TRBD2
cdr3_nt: TGTGCCAGCAGCTTATTTGGCGGGGGGCTACATAATGAGCAGTTCTTC
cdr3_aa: CASSLFGGGLHNEQFF

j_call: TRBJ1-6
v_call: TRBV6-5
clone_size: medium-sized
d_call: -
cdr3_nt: TGTGCCAGCAGTTACGGCGGGAGCTCCTATAATTCACCCCTCCACTTT
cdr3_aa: CASSYGGSSYNSPLHF

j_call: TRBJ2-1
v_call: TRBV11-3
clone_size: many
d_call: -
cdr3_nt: TGTGCCAGCAGCTTAGAAAGAGCGGAGGGCTACCAAGGTGAGCAGTTCTTC
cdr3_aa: CASSLERAEGYQGEQFF

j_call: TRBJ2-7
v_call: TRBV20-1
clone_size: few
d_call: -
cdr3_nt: TGCAGTGCTAGAGAGGGATACTCCTACGAGCAGTACTTC
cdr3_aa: CSAREGYSYEQYF

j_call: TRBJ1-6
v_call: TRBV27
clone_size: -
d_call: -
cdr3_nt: TGTGCCAGCAGTTGGATGGCAACGAGCTCCTATAATTCACCCCTCCACTTT
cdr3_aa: CASSWMATSSYNSPLHF

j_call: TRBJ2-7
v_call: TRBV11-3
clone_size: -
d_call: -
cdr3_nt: TGTGCCAGCAGCTTAGATGGGAGTCTTAACGAGCAGTACTTC
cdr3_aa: CASSLDGSLNEQYF